Presented here are 7 T cell receptor beta chains from one specimen sequenced in a study of beta chain features in type 1 diabetes. Their cognate antigens are unknown. Study-wide points: Patients with Type 1 diabetes showed moderately but significantly shorter TCRB CDR3s in all four CD4+ subsets.

TCRB transcripts that were expressed got sequenced, as all of the isolated RNA had been reverse transcribed. Some clones are missing from TCRdb's copy, which holds only in-frame ones; the method was immunoSEQ multiplex PCR. The table includes a few hundred thousand clones, 16% detected once. Sequenced material: naive CD4+ T cells from blood. The receptor source for this set is a man aged 25 to 40 with type 1 diabetes.

CDR3 DNA sequence: TGCGCCAGCAGCCCTGCTCCCGGGACTAGCGGGAGCGGTGAGCAGTTCTTC. Its translation: CASSPAPGTSGSGEQFF. The chain employs TRBV5-1 and TRBJ2-1, with TRBD2 matching 14 bases. CDR1 and CDR2 (germline): SGHRS, YFSETQ. The CDR3 spans 17 residues. V shed 4 bases, J shed 9 bases, and the junction held 12 bases outside the gene matches.

The genes are TRBV2 and TRBJ1-2; no definite D call. Germline V gives CDR1 SNHLY, CDR2 FYNNEI. This CDR3 region has 12 residues. Trimming cost V 6 bases and J 5 bases, with 10 bases left between them. The CDR3 sequence is CASSRENYGYTF. The CDR3 bases are TGTGCCAGCAGCCGAGAGAATTATGGCTACACCTTC.

The chain links TRBV14 to TRBJ1-5; D not certain. V gave up 4 bases and J gave up 4 bases, with 8 bases separating them. The CDR3 extends over 13 amino acids. CDR1 SGHDN and CDR2 FVKESK come from the germline V gene. CDR3 protein: CASSRSFNQPQHF. The DNA for the CDR3 is TGTGCCAGCAGCCGGAGCTTTAATCAGCCCCAGCATTTT.

The rearrangement links TRBV23-1 to TRBJ1-5; 7 nucleotides line up with TRBD1. TRBV23-1 falls under the ORF class, with uncertain function. J gave up 0 bases and V 0 bases, and 2 bases lay outside the gene matches. CDR3 size: 16 residues. The CDR3 DNA follows: TGCGCCAGCAGTCAATCGGGGGACAGTAGCAATCAGCCCCAGCATTTT. Amino acid sequence: CASSQSGDSSNQPQHF.

This chain joins TRBV7-8 and TRBJ2-3; 10 bases are shared with TRBD2. The CDR3 totals 16 residues. V shed 5 bases and J 2 bases; nucleotides not matched to a gene: 7. Germline V gene sequence: CDR1 SGHVS, CDR2 FQNEAQ. DNA of the CDR3: TGTGCCAGCAGCCCATGGACTAGCGGCGTCACAGATACGCAGTATTTT. The encoded protein is CASSPWTSGVTDTQYF.

The chain couples TRBV7-2 to TRBJ1-2; D perhaps matches TRBD1 (6 bases). V was pared by 5 bases and J by 7 bases, with 14 bases between. The CDR3 extends over 13 amino acids. The V gene's germline CDR1 is SGHTA and CDR2 FQGNSA. The CDR3 bases are TGTGCCAGCAGCCCCCGGACAGTCAGTGGCTACACCTTC. Residues: CASSPRTVSGYTF.

This clone was seen a handful of times. Other nucleotide sequences from this sample produce the same CDR3. This sequence joins TRBV29-1 and TRBJ1-2; the match to TRBD1 covers 8 bases. In germline, CDR1 is SQVTM, CDR2 ANQGSEA. J was trimmed by 7 bases and V by 5 bases; bases with no gene match: 15. This CDR3 is 15 amino acids long. The DNA for the CDR3 is TGCAGCGTTCTTCAGGGGGCGTATTTGGCAGGTGGCTACACCTTC. Residues: CSVLQGAYLAGGYTF.